These 25 T cell receptor beta chains share one sample of origin, sequenced in a study of blood T cell repertoires in COVID-19. The protocol was immunoSEQ multiplex PCR, while the TCRdb copy is restricted to in-frame clones and leaves out a portion. The sample holds about 46,000 clones, about 88% seen once. Sequenced: PBMCs or T cells enriched from blood (not recorded which). The source is a woman between 45 and 65 years old who had recovered from COVID-19.

The gene calls are TRBV20-1 and TRBJ1-1; 7 bases match TRBD1. V lost 8 bases, J lost 8 bases, and 8 bases stayed unmatched. The V gene's germline CDR1 is DFQATT and CDR2 SNEGSKA (reference sequence). The CDR3 spans 11 residues. CDR3 in amino acids: CSSNRGPEAFF. In DNA form, the CDR3 reads TGCAGTTCAAACAGGGGACCCGAAGCTTTCTTT.

The chain couples TRBV28 to TRBJ2-7, with a possible D match to TRBD1 (5 bases). This CDR3 has 14 residues. V was cut by 3 bases and J by 6 bases, with 15 bases left in between. The V gene's germline CDR1 is MDHEN and CDR2 SYDVKM. The DNA for the CDR3 is TGTGCCAGCAGTTTTGGGCAGGGAATCGGCGAGCAGTACTTC. Translated: CASSFGQGIGEQYF. The full variable domain, with the rest looked up from reference TRBV28 and TRBJ2-7, is DVKVTQSSRYLVKRTGEKVFLECVQDMDHENMFWYRQDPGLGLRLIYFSYDVKMKEKGDIPEGYSVSREKKERFSLILESASTNQTSMYLCASSFGQGIGEQYFGPGTRLTVT.

The chain couples TRBV7-2 to TRBJ2-4, with TRBD1 matching over 11 bases. From germline, CDR1 is SGHTA and CDR2 FQGNSA. The CDR3 contains 14 residues. The ends lost 5 bases at V and 5 bases at J; junction bases unmatched: 2. CDR3 in amino acids: CASSRDRGENIQYF. The CDR3 nucleotides read TGTGCCAGCAGCCGGGACAGGGGGGAAAACATTCAGTACTTC.

This clone was seen only a few times. V and J are TRBV5-6 and TRBJ2-7; 10 bases align to TRBD2. This CDR3 is 15 amino acids long. The V gene end was trimmed by 3 bases and the J gene end by 3 bases; junction bases not matched to a gene: 6. Germline CDR1 is SGHDT and CDR2 is YYEEEE. CDR3 DNA sequence: TGTGCCAGCAGCTCATTAGCGGGAGGTAACTACGAGCAGTACTTC. Amino acid sequence: CASSSLAGGNYEQYF.

The chain employs TRBV28 and TRBJ1-1, with 7 bases matching TRBD1. The CDR3 has 15 amino acids. Germline-derived CDR1 and CDR2 are MDHEN and SYDVKM. Trimming at V came to 6 bases and at J to 10 bases, leaving 17 bases not matched to a gene. The CDR3 region has the DNA TGTGCCAGCAGCCCGGGACAGCCGTTCCCTGGGGGAGCTTTCTTT. Translating gives CASSPGQPFPGGAFF.

The rearrangement uses TRBV11-2 and TRBJ2-6, with D unclear. The germline CDR1 and CDR2 sequences are SGHAT and FQNNGV. V was cut by 3 bases and J by 0 bases, with 6 bases left in between. This CDR3 is 15 amino acids long. CDR3 sequence (DNA): TGTGCCAGCAGCTTCTCAGACTCTGGGGCCAACGTCCTGACTTTC. This translates into CASSFSDSGANVLTF.

The rearrangement joins TRBV27 to TRBJ1-1; 8 nucleotides agree with TRBD1. The CDR3 is 13 amino acids. Germline V CDR1 and CDR2: MNHEY, SMNVEV (reference sequence). The V segment lost 5 bases and the J segment 7 bases; nucleotides outside the gene matches: 6. The CDR3 spells CASSLTGEGEAFF. CDR3 nucleotide sequence: TGTGCCAGCAGTCTGACAGGGGAGGGTGAAGCTTTCTTT.

This sequence joins TRBV7-9 and TRBJ2-7; TRBD1 aligns across 9 bases. V shed 5 bases, J shed 1 base, and the junction held 6 bases outside the gene matches. Germline CDR1 reads SEHNR; CDR2 reads FQNEAQ (reference sequence). The CDR3 runs to 15 residues. The CDR3 here is CASSGPGQGSYEQYF. The CDR3 region has the DNA TGTGCCAGCAGCGGACCGGGACAGGGTTCCTACGAGCAGTACTTC.

The chain uses TRBV6-5 and TRBJ1-5; possibly TRBD1 for D (5 bases). The CDR3 spans 13 residues. The germline CDR1 and CDR2 sequences are MNHEY and SVGAGI. The V end was cut by 8 bases, the J end by 2 bases, with 10 bases between. In DNA form, the CDR3 reads TGTGCCAGCCTGCTAGGGGGCAATCAGCCCCAGCATTTT. Translating it yields CASLLGGNQPQHF.

The count of this clone is one. The chain employs TRBV20-1 and TRBJ2-3, with TRBD1 matching over 7 bases. Germline V lookup: CDR1 DFQATT, CDR2 SNEGSKA (reference sequence). J was trimmed by 2 bases and V by 3 bases; bases with no gene match: 5. The CDR3 runs to 14 residues. Here the CDR3 reads CSASQGTVTDTQYF. The CDR3 DNA follows: TGCAGTGCTAGTCAGGGGACAGTCACAGATACGCAGTATTTT.

This chain joins TRBV3-1 (or the pseudogene TRBV3-2) and TRBJ2-1; TRBD2 aligns across 7 bases. In germline, CDR1 is LGHDT, CDR2 YNNKEL (reference sequence). CDR3 length equals 16 residues. J lost 3 bases, V lost 5 bases, and 10 bases had no gene match. CDR3 in amino acids: CASSVSSGRLYNEQFF. Written as DNA, the CDR3 is TGTGCCAGCAGCGTTTCTAGCGGCCGACTCTACAATGAGCAGTTCTTC.

V is TRBV6-2 or TRBV6-3 and J is TRBJ1-1; no reliable D call. Trimming took off 6 bases at V and 0 bases at J, with 11 bases between the two ends. Germline-derived CDR1 and CDR2 are MNHEY and SVGEGT. The CDR3 has 14 amino acids. Here the CDR3 DNA reads TGTGCCAGCAGCAATTCTCGGGTGAACACTGAAGCTTTCTTT. Its protein is CASSNSRVNTEAFF.

This clone was seen once. The rearrangement links TRBV6-5 to TRBJ1-1; D is ambiguous. Trimming took 7 bases from V and 7 from J, leaving 19 bases between them. The CDR3 length is 14 residues. Germline V gives CDR1 MNHEY, CDR2 SVGAGI. The chain's CDR3 is CASTLGTSRNEAFF. Written as DNA, the CDR3 is TGTGCCAGCACCCTTGGCACTAGCCGTAATGAAGCTTTCTTT.

The J gene is TRBJ1-1, the V gene TRBV7-8; TRBD1 agrees at 9 bases. V lost 0 bases and J lost 11; bases outside the gene matches: 4. The length of the CDR3 is 13 residues. From germline, CDR1 is SGHVS and CDR2 FQNEAQ. The CDR3, as DNA: TGTGCCAGCAGCTTAGCGAACAGGGGGCCTGCTTTCTTT. This encodes CASSLANRGPAFF.

The table lists this clone with a count of one. V gene TRBV5-4 combines with J gene TRBJ2-7; D might be TRBD2 (5 bases). Germline CDR1 reads SGHNT; CDR2 reads YYREEE (reference sequence). The V and J ends lost 4 bases and 5 bases respectively, with 13 bases between them. The CDR3 has 13 amino acids. CDR3 nucleotide sequence: TGTGCCAGCAGCCTAAAGGGAGTTGACGAGCAGTACTTC. Residues: CASSLKGVDEQYF.

The chain has TRBV5-1 and TRBJ2-7; possibly TRBD2 for D (6 bases). Germline CDR1 SGHRS, CDR2 YFSETQ. This CDR3 is built from 16 residues. V was trimmed by 0 bases and J by 1 base, leaving 14 bases between them. The CDR3 is CASSLVSGGRSYEQYF. The CDR3 DNA is TGCGCCAGCAGCTTGGTGTCTGGGGGGAGATCCTACGAGCAGTACTTC.

This chain joins TRBV7-2 and TRBJ2-7; D unresolved. The CDR3 length is 16 residues. The germline V gene encodes CDR1 SGHTA and CDR2 FQGNSA. Trimming removed 1 base at V and 0 bases at J, with 13 bases between. The CDR3 bases are TGTGCCAGCAGCTTAGTCCATCTCGAGATCTCCTACGAGCAGTACTTC. It codes for CASSLVHLEISYEQYF.

This chain uses TRBV4-3 with TRBJ2-1, with 9 bases identical to TRBD2. After removal of 6 bases from V and 10 bases from J, the junction contained 10 bases not matched to a gene. The CDR3 totals 14 residues. CDR1 is LGHNA and CDR2 is YSLEER in the germline V gene. The CDR3 DNA reads as TGCGCCAGCAGTCCTTCAGCGGGAGGAAAGGAGCAGTTCTTC. It yields the protein CASSPSAGGKEQFF.

J is TRBJ2-2 and V is TRBV6-1; 13 bases are shared with TRBD2. The CDR3 totals 18 residues. Germline assignment: CDR1 MNHNS and CDR2 SASEGT. V trimming: 3 bases; J trimming: 4 bases; junction bases outside the gene matches: 8. The CDR3 DNA is TGTGCCAGCAGTGACGGGGGACTAGCGGGAATCCGCACCGGGGAGCTGTTTTTT. Translation: CASSDGGLAGIRTGELFF.

A few counts support this clone. The chain links TRBV2 to TRBJ2-3; TRBD1 agrees at 10 bases. Trimming took 6 bases from V and 4 from J; bases not matched to a gene: 4. The CDR3 contains 14 residues. The germline gives CDR1 SNHLY, CDR2 FYNNEI. DNA of the CDR3: TGTGCCAGCAGACCCGGGACAGGGGCAGATACGCAGTATTTT. This gives the protein CASRPGTGADTQYF.

The chain recombines TRBV5-4 with TRBJ2-1, with 9 bases matching TRBD2. V trimming: 3 bases; J trimming: 0 bases; junction bases outside the gene matches: 10. CDR3 length equals 18 residues. Germline V CDR1 and CDR2: SGHNT, YYREEE (reference sequence). The CDR3 DNA reads TGTGCCAGCAGCTCTAACCGGGCGGGGGGGAGCTCCTACAATGAGCAGTTCTTC. Its translation: CASSSNRAGGSSYNEQFF.

V usage is TRBV19 and J usage is TRBJ2-1, with D unclear. Germline assignment: CDR1 LNHDA and CDR2 SQIVND (reference sequence). V lost 3 bases and J lost 13, with 10 bases in between. This CDR3 is built from 11 residues. DNA for the CDR3: TGTGCCAGTAGTATTTTCGGTAATCAGTTCTTC. Protein sequence: CASSIFGNQFF.

This clone has only one observation. The rearrangement uses TRBV18 and TRBJ2-7; 9 nucleotides align to TRBD1. Trimming cost V 6 bases and J 1 base; bases outside gene matches: 4. This CDR3 spans 14 amino acids. Germline V gene lookup returns CDR1 KGHSH and CDR2 LQKENI. As DNA, the CDR3 is TGTGCCAGCTCCCCGGACAGGGGTTCCTACGAGCAGTACTTC. It is translated as CASSPDRGSYEQYF.

The V gene is TRBV24-1, the J gene TRBJ2-1; D is possibly TRBD2 (6 bases). The CDR3 has 17 residues. CDR1 and CDR2 from the germline V gene are KGHDR and SFDVKD. V dropped 7 bases and J dropped 0 bases, with 18 bases sitting between them. Here the CDR3 reads CATSTRPRGSSYNEQFF. The CDR3 DNA follows: TGTGCCACCAGCACGAGACCTCGGGGGAGCTCCTACAATGAGCAGTTCTTC.

The chain joins TRBV5-6 to TRBJ2-1; D may be TRBD1 (6 bases). The CDR3 loop spans 15 amino acids. Germline V gives CDR1 SGHDT, CDR2 YYEEEE. V gave up 4 bases and J gave up 3 bases, with 14 bases separating them. The CDR3 DNA follows: TGTGCCAGCAGCGTGTACAGGGTCAACTACAATGAGCAGTTCTTC. Residues: CASSVYRVNYNEQFF.